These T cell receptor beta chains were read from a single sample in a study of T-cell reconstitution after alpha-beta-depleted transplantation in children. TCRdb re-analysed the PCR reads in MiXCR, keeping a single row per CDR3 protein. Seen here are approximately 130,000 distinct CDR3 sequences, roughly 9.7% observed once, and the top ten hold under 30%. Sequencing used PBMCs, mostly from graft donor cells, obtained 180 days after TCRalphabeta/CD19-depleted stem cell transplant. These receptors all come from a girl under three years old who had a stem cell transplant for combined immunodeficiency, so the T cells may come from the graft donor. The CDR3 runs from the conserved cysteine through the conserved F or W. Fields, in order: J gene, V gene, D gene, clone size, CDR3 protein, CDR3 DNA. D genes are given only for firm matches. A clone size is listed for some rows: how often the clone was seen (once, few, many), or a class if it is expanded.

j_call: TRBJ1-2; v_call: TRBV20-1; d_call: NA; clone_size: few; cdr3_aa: CSARDLARTRYGYTF; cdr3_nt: TGCAGTGCTAGAGATCTCGCTAGGACCCGCTATGGCTACACCTTC
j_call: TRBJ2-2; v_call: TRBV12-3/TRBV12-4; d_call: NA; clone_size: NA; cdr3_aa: CASSYTASGHGELFF; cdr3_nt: TGTGCCAGCAGCTATACCGCCAGCGGCCACGGGGAGCTGTTTTTT
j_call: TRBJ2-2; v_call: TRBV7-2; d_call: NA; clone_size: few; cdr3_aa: CASSLAVGARRTGELFF; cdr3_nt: TGTGCCAGCAGCTTAGCGGTGGGGGCAAGGAGGACCGGGGAGCTGTTTTTT
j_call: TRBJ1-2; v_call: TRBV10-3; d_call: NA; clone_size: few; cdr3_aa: CAINTGGYYGYTF; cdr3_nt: TGTGCCATCAATACGGGCGGGTACTATGGCTACACCTTC
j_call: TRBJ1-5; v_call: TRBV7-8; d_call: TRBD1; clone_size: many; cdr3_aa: CASSLGTGGNQPQHF; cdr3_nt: TGTGCCAGCAGCTTAGGGACAGGGGGTAATCAGCCCCAGCATTTT
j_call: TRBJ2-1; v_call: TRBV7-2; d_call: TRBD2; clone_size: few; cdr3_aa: CASSLLAGHNEQFF; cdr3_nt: TGTGCCAGCAGCTTACTAGCGGGGCACAATGAGCAGTTCTTC
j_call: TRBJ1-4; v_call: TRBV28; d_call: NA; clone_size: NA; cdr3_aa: CASSLIPASEKLFF; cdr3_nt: TGTGCCAGCAGTTTAATACCGGCCTCCGAAAAACTGTTTTTT
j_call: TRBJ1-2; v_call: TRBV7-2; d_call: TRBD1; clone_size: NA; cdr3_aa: CASSRQGKANYGYTF; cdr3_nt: TGTGCCAGCTCACGACAGGGGAAGGCTAACTATGGCTACACCTTC
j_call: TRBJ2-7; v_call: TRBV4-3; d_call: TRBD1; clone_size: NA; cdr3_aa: CASSQDRQGARNEQYF; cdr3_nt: TGCGCCAGCAGCCAAGATCGGCAGGGGGCGAGGAACGAGCAGTACTTC
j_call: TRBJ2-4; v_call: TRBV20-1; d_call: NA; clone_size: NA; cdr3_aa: CSARTGTVNIQYF; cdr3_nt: TGCAGTGCTAGAACCGGGACCGTAAACATTCAGTACTTC
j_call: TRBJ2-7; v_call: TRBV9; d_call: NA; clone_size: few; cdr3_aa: CASSVSGISYEQYF; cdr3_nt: TGTGCCAGCAGCGTTTCAGGGATATCCTACGAGCAGTACTTC
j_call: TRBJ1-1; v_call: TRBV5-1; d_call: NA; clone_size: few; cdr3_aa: CASSERVYVNTEAFF; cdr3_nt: TGCGCCAGCAGCGAACGCGTTTATGTCAACACTGAAGCTTTCTTT
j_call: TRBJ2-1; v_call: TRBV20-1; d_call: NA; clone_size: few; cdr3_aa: CSARDVARAHNEQFF; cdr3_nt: TGCAGTGCTAGAGATGTGGCTAGAGCACACAATGAGCAGTTCTTC
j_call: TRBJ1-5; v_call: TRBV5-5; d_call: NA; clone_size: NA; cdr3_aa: CASSPAGAQPQHF; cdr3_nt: TGTGCCAGCAGCCCTGCAGGGGCTCAGCCCCAGCATTTT
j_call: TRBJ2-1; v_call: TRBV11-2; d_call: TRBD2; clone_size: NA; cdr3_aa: CASSLLLAGEDNEQFF; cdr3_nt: TGTGCCAGCAGCTTACTTCTAGCGGGGGAAGACAATGAGCAGTTCTTC
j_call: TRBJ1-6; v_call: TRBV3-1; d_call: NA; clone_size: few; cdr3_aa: CASSPDDNSPLHF; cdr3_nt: TGTGCCAGCAGCCCCGACGATAATTCACCCCTCCACTTT
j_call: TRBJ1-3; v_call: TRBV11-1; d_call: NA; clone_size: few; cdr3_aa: CASSPTIAGTPSSSGNTIYF; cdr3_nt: TGTGCCAGCAGCCCAACCATAGCCGGGACACCTTCTAGCTCTGGAAACACCATATATTTT
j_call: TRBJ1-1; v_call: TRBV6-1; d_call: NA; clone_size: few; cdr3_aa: CASSGGIPVKYTEAFF; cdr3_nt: TGTGCCAGCAGTGGGGGGATACCGGTTAAATACACTGAAGCTTTCTTT
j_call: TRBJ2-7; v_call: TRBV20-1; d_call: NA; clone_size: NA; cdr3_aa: CSASASGTYEQYF; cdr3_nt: TGCAGTGCCTCTGCTTCGGGAACCTACGAGCAGTACTTC
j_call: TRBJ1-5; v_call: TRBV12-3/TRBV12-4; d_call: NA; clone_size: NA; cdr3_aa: CASSFIRTPQHF; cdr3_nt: TGTGCCAGCAGTTTTATCAGGACGCCCCAGCATTTT
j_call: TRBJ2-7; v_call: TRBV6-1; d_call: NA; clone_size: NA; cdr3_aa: CASREQVYEQYF; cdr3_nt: TGTGCCAGCAGAGAACAAGTATACGAGCAGTACTTC
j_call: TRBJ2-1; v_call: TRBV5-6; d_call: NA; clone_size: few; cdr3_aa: CASSLVWGTYNEQFF; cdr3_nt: TGTGCCAGCAGCTTGGTCTGGGGGACCTACAATGAGCAGTTCTTC
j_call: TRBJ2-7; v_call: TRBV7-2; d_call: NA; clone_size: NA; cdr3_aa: CASSLEGRYYEQYF; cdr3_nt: TGTGCCAGCAGCTTAGAAGGGAGGTACTACGAGCAGTACTTC
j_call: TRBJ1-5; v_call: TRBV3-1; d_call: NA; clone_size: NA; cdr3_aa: CASSRGQVEQPQHF; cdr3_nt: TGTGCCAGCAGCCGTGGCCAGGTCGAGCAGCCCCAGCATTTT
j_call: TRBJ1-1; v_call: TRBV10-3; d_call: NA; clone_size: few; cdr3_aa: CASRQENTEAFF; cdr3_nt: TGTGCCTCCCGACAGGAGAACACTGAAGCTTTCTTT
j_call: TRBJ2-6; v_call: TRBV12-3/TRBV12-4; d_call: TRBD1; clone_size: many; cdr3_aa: CASRTGGRRANVLTF; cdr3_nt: TGTGCCAGCAGGACAGGGGGCCGACGGGCCAACGTCCTGACTTTC
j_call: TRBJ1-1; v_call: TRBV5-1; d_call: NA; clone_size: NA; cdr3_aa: CASRSGPRSRAPMNTEAFF; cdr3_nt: TGCGCCAGCCGATCAGGTCCTAGGAGCAGGGCTCCAATGAACACTGAAGCTTTCTTT
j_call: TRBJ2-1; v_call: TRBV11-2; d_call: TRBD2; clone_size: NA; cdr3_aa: CASSLGPGIIAGGRSEQFF; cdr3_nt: TGTGCCAGCAGCTTAGGCCCGGGTATTATAGCGGGGGGGCGGAGTGAGCAGTTCTTC
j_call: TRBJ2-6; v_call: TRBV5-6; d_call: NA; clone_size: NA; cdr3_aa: CASSFGGTGANVLTF; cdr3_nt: TGTGCCAGCAGCTTTGGGGGAACTGGGGCCAACGTCCTGACTTTC
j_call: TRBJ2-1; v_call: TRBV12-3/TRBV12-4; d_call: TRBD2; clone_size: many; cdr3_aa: CASSPRTSGEQFF; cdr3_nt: TGTGCCAGCAGCCCTCGTACTAGCGGTGAGCAGTTCTTC
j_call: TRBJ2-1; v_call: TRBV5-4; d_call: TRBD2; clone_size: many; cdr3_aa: CASSLGSGRISNEQFF; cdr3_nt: TGTGCCAGCAGCTTGGGAAGCGGGAGGATCAGTAATGAGCAGTTCTTC
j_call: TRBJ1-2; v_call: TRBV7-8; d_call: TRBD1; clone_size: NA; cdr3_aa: CASSPPGQSFYGYTF; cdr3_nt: TGTGCCAGCAGCCCGCCGGGACAGAGTTTCTATGGCTACACCTTC
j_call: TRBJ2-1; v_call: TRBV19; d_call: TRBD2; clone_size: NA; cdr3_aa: CASSLRTSGSYNEQFF; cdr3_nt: TGTGCCAGTAGTTTACGGACTAGCGGGTCTTACAATGAGCAGTTCTTC
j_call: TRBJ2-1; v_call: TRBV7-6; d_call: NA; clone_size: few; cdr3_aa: CASSYIIGGSYNEQFF; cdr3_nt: TGTGCCAGCAGCTACATTATTGGAGGGTCCTACAATGAGCAGTTCTTC
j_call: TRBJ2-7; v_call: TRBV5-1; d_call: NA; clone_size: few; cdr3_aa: CASSFSPGEKAYEQYF; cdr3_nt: TGCGCCAGCAGCTTTTCTCCAGGGGAGAAGGCCTACGAGCAGTACTTC
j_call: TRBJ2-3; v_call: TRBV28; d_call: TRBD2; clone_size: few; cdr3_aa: CASSLLAGVGDTQYF; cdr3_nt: TGTGCCAGCAGTTTACTAGCGGGGGTCGGAGATACGCAGTATTTT
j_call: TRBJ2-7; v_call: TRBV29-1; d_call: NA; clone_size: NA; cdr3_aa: CSTTDQHYEQYF; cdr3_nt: TGCAGCACAACGGACCAACACTACGAGCAGTACTTC
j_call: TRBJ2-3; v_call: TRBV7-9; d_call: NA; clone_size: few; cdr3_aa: CASSLDRAGGTQYF; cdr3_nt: TGTGCCAGCAGCTTAGACCGGGCGGGCGGGACGCAGTATTTT
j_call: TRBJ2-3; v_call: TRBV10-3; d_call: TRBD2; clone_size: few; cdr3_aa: CAISEWAGVGDTQYF; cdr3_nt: TGTGCCATCAGTGAATGGGCGGGAGTAGGAGATACGCAGTATTTT
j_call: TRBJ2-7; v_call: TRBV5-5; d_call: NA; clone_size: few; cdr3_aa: CASSWGDYEQYF; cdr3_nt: TGTGCCAGCAGCTGGGGGGACTACGAGCAGTACTTC
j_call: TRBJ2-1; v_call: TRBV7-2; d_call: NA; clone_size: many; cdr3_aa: CASSSAYNEQFF; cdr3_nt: TGTGCCAGCAGCTCGGCCTACAATGAGCAGTTCTTC